These T cell receptor beta chains were read from a single sample in a study of blood T cell repertoires in COVID-19. Repertoires were generated with immunoSEQ multiplex PCR, while TCRdb's copy carries only in-frame clones and drops some. This table has 200,000 to 300,000 clones, roughly nine tenths appearing once. Sequencing used peripheral blood. The receptors come from a man between 60 and 75 years old who had recovered from COVID-19. Both conserved end residues are part of each CDR3. A D gene is named only where the DNA matches it firmly. Clone size is stated in some rows and not others, as once, few, many or a class when expanded.

v_gene: TRBV19; d_gene: .; abundance: .; j_gene: TRBJ1-1; CDR3aa: CASKGPPGGRGKAFF; CDR3nt: TGTGCCAGCAAAGGCCCCCCCGGGGGGCGAGGGAAAGCTTTCTTT
v_gene: TRBV27; d_gene: .; abundance: few; j_gene: TRBJ1-1; CDR3aa: CASSPARLGNTEAFF; CDR3nt: TGTGCCAGCAGCCCAGCTAGGTTGGGGAACACTGAAGCTTTCTTT
v_gene: TRBV3-1/TRBV3-2; d_gene: TRBD1; abundance: .; j_gene: TRBJ1-6; CDR3aa: CASSQPGTGVVTLHF; CDR3nt: TGTGCCAGCAGCCAGCCCGGGACAGGGGTGGTAACCCTCCACTTT
v_gene: TRBV7-2; d_gene: .; abundance: .; j_gene: TRBJ2-3; CDR3aa: CASTLGGGTDTQYF; CDR3nt: TGTGCCAGCACCCTGGGGGGAGGCACAGATACGCAGTATTTT
v_gene: TRBV19; d_gene: TRBD1; abundance: .; j_gene: TRBJ2-7; CDR3aa: CASSAAGTGIYEQYF; CDR3nt: TGTGCCAGTAGTGCTGCCGGGACAGGGATATACGAGCAGTACTTC
v_gene: TRBV30; d_gene: .; abundance: once; j_gene: TRBJ2-7; CDR3aa: CAWSTDWVPYF; CDR3nt: TGTGCCTGGAGTACGGACTGGGTTCCGTACTTC
v_gene: TRBV7-9; d_gene: TRBD2; abundance: .; j_gene: TRBJ2-3; CDR3aa: CARPGTSGGGSDTQYF; CDR3nt: TGTGCCAGACCCGGGACTAGCGGGGGGGGCTCGGATACGCAGTATTTT
v_gene: TRBV5-1; d_gene: .; abundance: .; j_gene: TRBJ1-6; CDR3aa: CASSLGPGRVNSPLHF; CDR3nt: TGCGCCAGCAGCTTGGGACCCGGGAGGGTCAATTCACCCCTCCACTTT
v_gene: TRBV14; d_gene: .; abundance: .; j_gene: TRBJ1-5; CDR3aa: CASSQPVPDSSNQPQHF; CDR3nt: TGTGCCAGCAGCCAACCTGTCCCCGACAGTAGCAATCAGCCCCAGCATTTT
v_gene: TRBV11-2; d_gene: .; abundance: .; j_gene: TRBJ2-3; CDR3aa: CASSLDWRGGMGDTQYF; CDR3nt: TGTGCCAGCAGCTTAGATTGGCGGGGTGGAATGGGAGATACGCAGTATTTT
v_gene: TRBV5-4; d_gene: TRBD1; abundance: few; j_gene: TRBJ2-7; CDR3aa: CASSLGQGDEQYF; CDR3nt: TGTGCCAGCAGCTTGGGACAGGGTGACGAGCAGTACTTC
v_gene: TRBV11-2; d_gene: .; abundance: .; j_gene: TRBJ1-2; CDR3aa: CASSADKHKGRSLYGYTF; CDR3nt: TGTGCCAGCAGCGCCGACAAACACAAAGGCAGGTCCCTCTATGGCTACACCTTC
v_gene: TRBV9; d_gene: TRBD1; abundance: .; j_gene: TRBJ2-5; CDR3aa: CASSEGAGHQETQYF; CDR3nt: TGTGCCAGCAGCGAGGGGGCGGGCCACCAAGAGACCCAGTACTTC
v_gene: TRBV5-1; d_gene: .; abundance: .; j_gene: TRBJ2-7; CDR3aa: CASYQLPGGREQYF; CDR3nt: TGCGCCAGTTACCAACTGCCAGGGGGGCGCGAGCAGTACTTC
v_gene: TRBV10-3; d_gene: TRBD2; abundance: .; j_gene: TRBJ2-1; CDR3aa: CAIAGVAYNEQFF; CDR3nt: TGTGCCATCGCGGGGGTGGCCTACAATGAGCAGTTCTTC
v_gene: TRBV5-4; d_gene: TRBD1; abundance: .; j_gene: TRBJ1-6; CDR3aa: CASSAGQLGLHF; CDR3nt: TGTGCCAGCAGCGCGGGACAGTTGGGCCTCCACTTT
v_gene: TRBV6-5; d_gene: TRBD1; abundance: .; j_gene: TRBJ1-2; CDR3aa: CASSLVTGGSLHRDTF; CDR3nt: TGTGCCAGCAGTTTAGTAACAGGGGGTTCCCTCCACCGGGACACCTTC
v_gene: TRBV27; d_gene: .; abundance: .; j_gene: TRBJ1-5; CDR3aa: CASSPWVGEGGNQPQHF; CDR3nt: TGTGCCAGCAGTCCATGGGTCGGGGAGGGCGGCAATCAGCCCCAGCATTTT
v_gene: TRBV30; d_gene: .; abundance: .; j_gene: TRBJ2-7; CDR3aa: CAWSPDHPGYEQYF; CDR3nt: TGTGCCTGGAGCCCAGACCACCCGGGCTACGAGCAGTACTTC
v_gene: TRBV4-1; d_gene: TRBD1; abundance: .; j_gene: TRBJ2-1; CDR3aa: CATTGGDEQFF; CDR3nt: TGCGCCACCACAGGGGGCGATGAGCAGTTCTTC
v_gene: TRBV30; d_gene: TRBD1; abundance: .; j_gene: TRBJ1-2; CDR3aa: CAWSPGQGGYGYTF; CDR3nt: TGTGCCTGGAGCCCGGGACAGGGCGGCTATGGCTACACCTTC
v_gene: TRBV5-5; d_gene: .; abundance: .; j_gene: TRBJ1-3; CDR3aa: CASSFSGTGNTIYF; CDR3nt: TGTGCCAGCAGCTTCAGTGGGACAGGAAACACCATATATTTT
v_gene: TRBV9; d_gene: TRBD1; abundance: .; j_gene: TRBJ2-5; CDR3aa: CASSVRGQETQYF; CDR3nt: TGTGCCAGCAGCGTCAGGGGGCAAGAGACCCAGTACTTC
v_gene: TRBV5-1; d_gene: TRBD1; abundance: .; j_gene: TRBJ1-2; CDR3aa: CASSWGTGSGYGYTF; CDR3nt: TGCGCCAGCAGCTGGGGGACAGGGTCGGGCTATGGCTACACCTTC
v_gene: TRBV29-1; d_gene: .; abundance: .; j_gene: TRBJ1-1; CDR3aa: CSVAGRTEAFF; CDR3nt: TGCAGCGTTGCAGGGCGTACTGAAGCTTTCTTT
v_gene: TRBV24-1; d_gene: .; abundance: many; j_gene: TRBJ2-7; CDR3aa: CATSGPTGYEQYF; CDR3nt: TGTGCCACCAGTGGACCCACGGGGTACGAGCAGTACTTC
v_gene: TRBV2; d_gene: .; abundance: .; j_gene: TRBJ2-5; CDR3aa: CAGGIQETQYF; CDR3nt: TGTGCCGGCGGGATCCAAGAGACCCAGTACTTC
v_gene: TRBV5-1; d_gene: TRBD1; abundance: .; j_gene: TRBJ2-2; CDR3aa: CASSFAGTGGGNTGELFF; CDR3nt: TGCGCCAGCAGCTTTGCCGGGACAGGGGGCGGGAACACCGGGGAGCTGTTTTTT
v_gene: TRBV21-1; d_gene: .; abundance: .; j_gene: TRBJ2-7; CDR3aa: CASSKDRTFGYEQYF; CDR3nt: TGTGCCAGCAGCAAGGACAGGACTTTTGGCTACGAGCAGTACTTC
v_gene: TRBV5-1; d_gene: .; abundance: .; j_gene: TRBJ1-5; CDR3aa: CASSVDGRSNQPQHF; CDR3nt: TGCGCCAGCAGCGTGGACGGTAGAAGCAATCAGCCCCAGCATTTT
v_gene: TRBV19; d_gene: .; abundance: .; j_gene: TRBJ1-2; CDR3aa: CASSIGKNYGYTF; CDR3nt: TGTGCCAGTAGTATCGGGAAAAACTATGGCTACACCTTC
v_gene: TRBV19; d_gene: .; abundance: once; j_gene: TRBJ1-4; CDR3aa: CASSISPGLNEKLFF; CDR3nt: TGTGCCAGTAGTATATCTCCAGGATTAAATGAAAAACTGTTTTTT
v_gene: TRBV7-6; d_gene: .; abundance: .; j_gene: TRBJ1-3; CDR3aa: CASSLQDSFSGNTIYF; CDR3nt: TGTGCCAGCAGCTTACAGGACAGCTTCTCTGGAAACACCATATATTTT
v_gene: TRBV10-2; d_gene: .; abundance: .; j_gene: TRBJ2-5; CDR3aa: CASSAQGDPQTQYF; CDR3nt: TGCGCCAGCAGTGCGCAGGGTGATCCGCAGACCCAGTACTTC
v_gene: TRBV11-2; d_gene: TRBD1; abundance: .; j_gene: TRBJ2-7; CDR3aa: CASSLGQGAWYEQYF; CDR3nt: TGTGCCAGCAGCCTAGGACAGGGGGCGTGGTACGAGCAGTACTTC
v_gene: TRBV5-1; d_gene: .; abundance: .; j_gene: TRBJ2-4; CDR3aa: CASSLAGRENIQYF; CDR3nt: TGCGCCAGCAGCTTGGCCGGGCGGGAAAACATTCAGTACTTC
v_gene: TRBV14; d_gene: TRBD1; abundance: .; j_gene: TRBJ1-6; CDR3aa: CASSMRTGWDSPLHF; CDR3nt: TGTGCCAGCAGCATGCGGACAGGGTGGGATTCACCCCTCCACTTT
v_gene: TRBV11-2; d_gene: .; abundance: .; j_gene: TRBJ1-6; CDR3aa: CASSLAGGPSYNSPLHF; CDR3nt: TGTGCCAGCAGCTTAGCCGGGGGGCCCTCCTATAATTCACCCCTCCACTTT
v_gene: TRBV7-2; d_gene: TRBD1; abundance: .; j_gene: TRBJ1-2; CDR3aa: CASSVDRASYGYTF; CDR3nt: TGTGCCAGCAGCGTCGACAGGGCGAGCTATGGCTACACCTTC
v_gene: TRBV5-1; d_gene: TRBD2; abundance: .; j_gene: TRBJ2-1; CDR3aa: CASSWGGEQFF; CDR3nt: TGCGCCAGCAGCTGGGGGGGTGAGCAGTTCTTC
v_gene: TRBV7-8; d_gene: .; abundance: .; j_gene: TRBJ1-2; CDR3aa: CASSSRQDPRGLYGYTF; CDR3nt: TGTGCCAGCAGCTCCCGACAGGACCCGAGGGGCTTATATGGCTACACCTTC
v_gene: TRBV6-5; d_gene: .; abundance: .; j_gene: TRBJ1-5; CDR3aa: CASSYSKQGSNQPQHF; CDR3nt: TGTGCCAGCAGTTACTCGAAGCAGGGGAGCAATCAGCCCCAGCATTTT
v_gene: TRBV5-1; d_gene: .; abundance: .; j_gene: TRBJ2-3; CDR3aa: CASSLPRRGDTQYF; CDR3nt: TGCGCCAGCAGCCTGCCCCGCCGGGGAGATACGCAGTATTTT
v_gene: TRBV3-1/TRBV3-2; d_gene: TRBD1; abundance: .; j_gene: TRBJ2-1; CDR3aa: CASSPWTGIVNEQFF; CDR3nt: TGTGCCAGCAGCCCCTGGACAGGTATCGTCAATGAGCAGTTCTTC
v_gene: TRBV11-2; d_gene: TRBD2; abundance: .; j_gene: TRBJ2-5; CDR3aa: CASSPGTSGGRGQETQYF; CDR3nt: TGTGCCAGCAGCCCGGGGACTAGCGGGGGGCGGGGGCAAGAGACCCAGTACTTC
v_gene: TRBV3-1/TRBV3-2; d_gene: .; abundance: few; j_gene: TRBJ1-2; CDR3aa: CASSQLTPDSNYGYTF; CDR3nt: TGTGCCAGCAGCCAACTCACTCCAGACAGTAACTATGGCTACACCTTC
v_gene: TRBV6-4; d_gene: .; abundance: .; j_gene: TRBJ2-2; CDR3aa: CASKTSGNTGELFF; CDR3nt: TGTGCCAGCAAGACTAGTGGGAACACCGGGGAGCTGTTTTTT
v_gene: TRBV6-5; d_gene: TRBD1; abundance: .; j_gene: TRBJ2-2; CDR3aa: CASNGQGEGTGELFF; CDR3nt: TGTGCCAGCAATGGACAGGGAGAGGGTACCGGGGAGCTGTTTTTT
v_gene: TRBV10-1; d_gene: TRBD2; abundance: .; j_gene: TRBJ2-7; CDR3aa: CASSSTSGGSYEQYF; CDR3nt: TGCGCCAGCAGTTCGACTAGCGGGGGGTCCTACGAGCAGTACTTC
v_gene: TRBV5-1; d_gene: TRBD1; abundance: .; j_gene: TRBJ2-2; CDR3aa: CASSRGDRMNTGELFF; CDR3nt: TGCGCCAGCAGTCGAGGGGACAGGATGAACACCGGGGAGCTGTTTTTT
v_gene: TRBV4-1; d_gene: TRBD1; abundance: .; j_gene: TRBJ1-1; CDR3aa: CASSLPGGTNTEAFF; CDR3nt: TGCGCCAGCAGCCTTCCAGGGGGTACGAACACTGAAGCTTTCTTT
v_gene: TRBV19; d_gene: TRBD2; abundance: .; j_gene: TRBJ2-1; CDR3aa: CASSQRLAGARIDEQFF; CDR3nt: TGTGCCAGTAGCCAGAGACTAGCGGGGGCACGCATCGATGAGCAGTTCTTC
v_gene: TRBV24-1; d_gene: .; abundance: .; j_gene: TRBJ2-3; CDR3aa: CATSDAEYTDTQYF; CDR3nt: TGTGCCACCAGTGACGCGGAATACACAGATACGCAGTATTTT
v_gene: TRBV19; d_gene: TRBD1; abundance: .; j_gene: TRBJ2-7; CDR3aa: CASSLRTGIAYEQYF; CDR3nt: TGTGCCAGTAGCCTCCGGACAGGGATAGCCTACGAGCAGTACTTC
v_gene: TRBV6-5; d_gene: .; abundance: .; j_gene: TRBJ1-5; CDR3aa: CASSYSMDRNQPQHF; CDR3nt: TGTGCCAGCAGCTATTCAATGGACAGAAATCAGCCCCAGCATTTT
v_gene: TRBV19; d_gene: TRBD1; abundance: .; j_gene: TRBJ1-2; CDR3aa: CATKDRWVDGYTF; CDR3nt: TGTGCCACGAAGGACAGGTGGGTCGATGGCTACACCTTC
v_gene: TRBV5-5; d_gene: TRBD2; abundance: .; j_gene: TRBJ2-1; CDR3aa: CASSLLAGGPNEQFF; CDR3nt: TGTGCCAGCAGCTTGTTAGCGGGGGGGCCTAATGAGCAGTTCTTC